This T cell receptor (beta chain) appears in the sequencing data of a study of spatial heterogeneity in lung cancer. Notes on the study in general: Blood carried ubiquitous expanded tumor TCRs more at resection than follow-up.

The study tagged each TCR cDNA molecule with a unique molecular identifier. TCRdb called the 5' RACE reads again in MiXCR, with one record for every CDR3 protein. The data hold about 44,000 distinct CDR3 sequences, with approximately 13% observed a single time. Note on this clonotype: Its matching antigen is unknown.

Time point: sample taken at primary tumor resection. The donors were 72 patients with non-small cell lung cancer that was early-stage and untreated. The authors sequenced whole RNA from tumor, nontumor lung or frozen PBMC without sorting. CDR1 and CDR2 from the germline V gene are DFQATT and SNEGSKA (reference sequence). The CDR3 sequence is 13 residues long. V was clipped by 0 bases and J by 4 bases, with 10 bases between them. This chain uses TRBV20-1 with TRBJ2-7; D is uncertain. This sequence was found in a male donor with early-stage non-small cell lung cancer. The specimen comprised PBMCs, sampled at surgery. In DNA, the CDR3 is TGCAGTGCTAGAGAGAAGAAACAATACGAGCAGTACTTC. Translation: CSAREKKQYEQYF.